The 27 T cell receptor beta chains given below trace back to one sample, sequenced in a study of blood T cell repertoires in COVID-19. This table comes from immunoSEQ multiplex PCR, and its TCRdb copy is limited to in-frame clones, with some not included. The table lists 250,000 to 350,000 clones, 86% of them singletons, with around 1.7% in the top ten. Sequenced input: peripheral blood. Every receptor here comes from a woman between 45 and 65 years old with acute or convalescent COVID-19.

The chain couples TRBV6-4 to TRBJ1-1, with D unclear. The CDR3 has 14 residues. Germline V CDR1 and CDR2: MRHNA, SNTAGT. The germline V and J ends were trimmed by 5 bases and 3 bases, with 13 bases remaining between them. The chain's CDR3 is CASSTSYLDTEAFF. Here the CDR3 DNA reads TGTGCCAGCAGTACCTCCTATCTGGACACTGAAGCTTTCTTT.

The CDR3 sequence: CASSLSSGGYNEQFF. CDR3 DNA: TGCGCCAGCAGCTTGTCCAGCGGGGGGTACAATGAGCAGTTCTTC. The chain has TRBV5-1 and TRBJ2-1, with 9 bases aligning to TRBD2. CDR3 size: 15 residues. The V and J ends lost 1 base and 4 bases, in that order; junction bases with no gene match: 3. CDR1 SGHRS and CDR2 YFSETQ come from the germline V gene.

The rearrangement joins TRBV4-1 to TRBJ2-7; 10 bases align to TRBD2. CDR1 is MGHRA, CDR2 YSYEKL, per germline. V was pared by 2 bases and J by 3 bases, with 10 bases of the junction left unmatched. CDR3 size: 17 residues. The CDR3 is CASSQPQGGTSVYEQYF. In nucleotides, the CDR3 is TGCGCCAGCAGCCAACCCCAGGGGGGGACTAGCGTCTACGAGCAGTACTTC.

In regard to this clone: Distinct nucleotide sequences in the sample also encode this CDR3. The chain recombines TRBV9 with TRBJ2-7; possibly TRBD2 for D (5 bases). Trimming cost V 0 bases and J 1 base, with 8 bases left between them. The CDR3 is 14 residues long. CDR1 is SGDLS, CDR2 YYNGEE, per germline. Here the CDR3 DNA reads TGTGCCAGCAGCGTAGCGGGAAGGTCCTACGAGCAGTACTTC. It specifies CASSVAGRSYEQYF.

The rearrangement uses TRBV6-2 or TRBV6-3 and TRBJ1-5, with 9 bases aligning to TRBD1. This CDR3 is 15 amino acids long. CDR1 and CDR2 from the germline V gene are MNHEY and SVGEGT. The junction had 1 base not matched to a gene; V was cut back by 2 bases and J by 2 bases. DNA of the CDR3: TGTGCCAGCAGTTACGGGGACAGGGGCAATCAGCCCCAGCATTTT. It specifies CASSYGDRGNQPQHF.

This chain connects TRBV5-1 to TRBJ2-5; 7 bases are a match to TRBD2. The CDR3 has 15 residues. Germline V gene lookup returns CDR1 SGHRS and CDR2 YFSETQ. With V trimmed by 6 bases and J by 0 bases, 8 bases remained unmatched. CDR3 residues: CASTEVGGNQETQYF. The CDR3 coding sequence is TGCGCCAGCACGGAAGTCGGGGGGAACCAAGAGACCCAGTACTTC.

This chain uses TRBV28 with TRBJ1-5; D unclear. The V end lost 4 bases, the J end lost 1 base, and 11 bases lay between the germline ends. Germline CDR1 MDHEN, CDR2 SYDVKM. The CDR3 runs 15 residues. CDR3 nucleotides: TGTGCCAGCAGTTCCCCCTTCCCGAGCAATCAGCCCCAGCATTTT. Its protein product is CASSSPFPSNQPQHF.

V is TRBV5-1 and J is TRBJ1-2; maybe TRBD1 (5 bases). CDR1 and CDR2 from the germline V gene are SGHRS and YFSETQ. Trimming left V 4 bases short and J 4 bases short, with 17 bases between. The CDR3 covers 15 residues. The CDR3 DNA reads TGCGCCAGCAGCCCGGAGGGGCAGACACGCTATGGCTACACCTTC. Protein sequence: CASSPEGQTRYGYTF.

This clone came up a few times. The CDR3 region is CASSQDKGLTEAFF. In nucleotides, the CDR3 is TGTGCCAGCAGCCAAGATAAGGGACTAACTGAAGCTTTCTTT. The chain links TRBV3-1 (or the pseudogene TRBV3-2) to TRBJ1-1; D perhaps matches TRBD1 (5 bases). Per germline, CDR1 LGHDT and CDR2 YNNKEL (reference sequence). V lost 0 bases to trimming and J lost 5 bases, with 10 bases between them. The CDR3 covers 14 residues.

Concerning this clone: This same CDR3 is encoded by further DNA sequences in the sample. This chain links TRBV28 with TRBJ2-5; the D gene is possibly TRBD1 (5 bases). V lost 3 bases and J lost 1, with 9 bases in between. The CDR3 length is 14 residues. Germline CDR1 MDHEN, CDR2 SYDVKM. The CDR3 sequence is CASSLSGSQETQYF. The DNA of the CDR3 is TGTGCCAGCAGTTTGTCAGGGTCCCAAGAGACCCAGTACTTC.

The chain couples TRBV28 to TRBJ1-2, with 9 bases aligning to TRBD1. Germline trimming cut 2 bases from V and 7 bases from J; bases unmatched to any gene: 5. The CDR3 runs 14 residues. CDR1 and CDR2 (germline): MDHEN, SYDVKM. The CDR3 spells CASSLGTGQGGYTF. The DNA for the CDR3 is TGTGCCAGCAGTTTAGGGACAGGGCAGGGTGGCTACACCTTC.

This clone was detected only a few times. The chain joins TRBV28 to TRBJ1-2; 9 bases fit TRBD1. With V trimmed by 6 bases and J by 7 bases, 9 bases remained unmatched. Per germline, CDR1 MDHEN and CDR2 SYDVKM. The CDR3 extends over 14 amino acids. CDR3 residues: CASRSGTGSSGYTF. CDR3 nucleotide sequence: TGTGCCAGCAGGAGCGGGACAGGGAGTAGTGGCTACACCTTC.

The rearrangement joins TRBV7-9 to TRBJ2-7; TRBD1 aligns across 7 bases. Trimming at V came to 7 bases and at J to 12 bases, leaving 12 bases not matched to a gene. Looked up from germline, CDR1 is SEHNR and CDR2 is FQNEAQ (reference sequence). The CDR3 length is 12 residues. The CDR3 here is CASTETTTGLYF. The CDR3 nucleotides read TGTGCCAGCACCGAGACTACGACAGGGTTGTACTTC.

CDR3 sequence reads: CASSQGGQGRGYTF. Written as DNA, the CDR3 is TGCGCCAGCAGCCAAGGTGGACAGGGACGCGGCTACACCTTC. This chain joins TRBV4-3 and TRBJ1-2; 8 bases agree with TRBD1. The CDR3 totals 14 residues. Germline-derived CDR1 and CDR2 are LGHNA and YSLEER. V dropped 1 base and J dropped 8; count of bases not matched to a gene: 6.

The V gene is TRBV19, the J gene TRBJ2-3, with D possibly TRBD2 on 5 matching bases. Germline loops: CDR1 LNHDA, CDR2 SQIVND (reference sequence). The CDR3 is 15 residues long. V lost 6 bases to trimming and J lost 1 base, with 14 bases between them. Here the CDR3 DNA reads TGTGCCAGTAGAGATAGCGTGATCGGCACAGATACGCAGTATTTT. Protein sequence: CASRDSVIGTDTQYF.

V is TRBV5-6 and J is TRBJ1-4; D gene unclear. V was cut by 0 bases and J by 5 bases, with 8 bases left in between. CDR3 size: 14 residues. CDR1 is SGHDT and CDR2 is YYEEEE in the germline V gene. The chain's CDR3 is CASSLAVQNEKLFF. CDR3 DNA sequence: TGTGCCAGCAGCTTGGCCGTACAGAATGAAAAACTGTTTTTT. Drawing the rest from reference TRBV5-6 and TRBJ1-4, the complete variable domain is DAGVTQSPTHLIKTRGQQVTLRCSPKSGHDTVSWYQQALGQGPQFIFQYYEEEERQRGNFPDRFSGHQFPNYSSELNVNALLLGDSALYLCASSLAVQNEKLFFGSGTQLSVL.

The chain links TRBV15 to TRBJ1-3; D is uncertain. Trimming removed 5 bases from V and 0 bases from J, with 11 bases in between. The CDR3 extends over 15 amino acids. CDR1 LNHNV and CDR2 YYDKDF come from the germline V gene (reference sequence). The CDR3 protein is CATSEVPGSGNTIYF. In nucleotides, the CDR3 is TGTGCCACCAGCGAAGTTCCCGGCTCTGGAAACACCATATATTTT.

In this sample, this clone turned up a few times. The chain joins TRBV4-3 to TRBJ2-1; 9 bases fit TRBD2. Per germline, CDR1 LGHNA and CDR2 YSLEER. V dropped 2 bases and J dropped 6; count of bases not matched to a gene: 8. CDR3 size: 16 residues. The CDR3 is CASSQFLAGGRNEQFF. The CDR3, as DNA: TGCGCCAGCAGCCAATTCTTGGCGGGAGGGCGCAATGAGCAGTTCTTC.

The J gene is TRBJ2-7, the V gene TRBV19; D call uncertain. Germline lookup yields CDR1 LNHDA and CDR2 SQIVND (reference sequence). Between the trimmed V and J ends, which lost 3 bases and 2 bases, there was a span of 11 bases. This CDR3 spans 14 amino acids. This CDR3 is CASSMSRMAYEQYF. The CDR3 DNA reads TGTGCCAGTAGTATGTCCAGAATGGCCTACGAGCAGTACTTC.

DNA of the CDR3: TGTGCCAGCAGTTCCCCCCTACAAATCGACAGATTCTACAATGAGCAGTTCTTC. This gives the protein CASSSPLQIDRFYNEQFF. The chain combines TRBV28 with TRBJ2-1; D possibly corresponds to TRBD1 (5 bases). The CDR3 is made up of 18 amino acids. Per germline, CDR1 MDHEN and CDR2 SYDVKM. The germline V and J ends were trimmed by 4 bases and 3 bases, with 22 bases remaining between them.

The CDR3 here is CASSFGGGEETQYF. In nucleotides, the CDR3 is TGCGCCAGCAGCTTCGGAGGGGGGGAAGAGACCCAGTACTTC. The V and J genes are TRBV5-1 and TRBJ2-5; TRBD2 might be the D (7 bases). The germline gives CDR1 SGHRS, CDR2 YFSETQ. V was clipped by 2 bases and J by 3 bases, with 11 bases between them. The CDR3 extends over 14 amino acids.

The chain couples TRBV4-2 to TRBJ2-3; 9 bases match TRBD1. V was pared by 2 bases and J by 3 bases, with 6 bases of the junction left unmatched. The CDR3 is 16 amino acids. Germline CDR1 is LGHNA and CDR2 is YNFKEQ. The CDR3 DNA is TGTGCCAGCAGCCAACGGACAGGGGATCGGACAGATACGCAGTATTTT. Its translation: CASSQRTGDRTDTQYF.

V is TRBV5-1 and J is TRBJ2-5; 9 positions agree with TRBD2. CDR1 and CDR2 (germline): SGHRS, YFSETQ. V trimming: 5 bases; J trimming: 1 base; junction bases outside the gene matches: 6. The CDR3 totals 15 residues. The CDR3 DNA is TGCGCCAGCAGTCGTAGCGGGAGCCGCCAAGAGACCCAGTACTTC. Encoded protein: CASSRSGSRQETQYF.

V usage is TRBV28 and J usage is TRBJ1-4; D is possibly TRBD1 (6 bases). CDR1 MDHEN and CDR2 SYDVKM come from the germline V gene. The CDR3 has 13 amino acids. V gave up 6 bases and J gave up 4 bases, with 9 bases separating them. The CDR3 bases are TGTGCCAGCAGCACAGGGAATAATGAAAAACTGTTTTTT. Its translation is CASSTGNNEKLFF.

The chain joins TRBV5-5 to TRBJ2-7, with a weak D call TRBD2 (5 bases). CDR3 length: 14 residues. V was shortened by 4 bases and J by 3 bases, with 14 bases between the two germline ends. Germline assignment: CDR1 SGHKS and CDR2 YYEKEE (reference sequence). CDR3 in amino acids: CASSPYSGGYEQYF. Here the CDR3 DNA reads TGTGCCAGCAGCCCCTACAGTGGAGGCTACGAGCAGTACTTC.

The J gene is TRBJ1-1, the V gene TRBV9, with TRBD1 identical over 7 bases. Trimming took 7 bases from V and 2 from J; bases not matched to a gene: 5. CDR3 length equals 13 residues. Germline values: CDR1 SGDLS, CDR2 YYNGEE. The CDR3 sequence is CASGGTENTEAFF. The CDR3 DNA reads TGTGCCAGCGGAGGGACAGAAAACACTGAAGCTTTCTTT.

V usage is TRBV18 and J usage is TRBJ1-3, with 8 bases fitting TRBD1. The CDR3 totals 16 residues. The V and J ends lost 4 bases and 4 bases, in that order; junction bases with no gene match: 9. The germline gives CDR1 KGHSH, CDR2 LQKENI. As DNA, the CDR3 is TGTGCCAGCTCACGCATTCCGACAGGGGTCGGAAACACCATATATTTT. Protein product: CASSRIPTGVGNTIYF.